A single sample is the source of the 20 T cell receptor beta chains below, sequenced in a study of PD-L1 blockade in urothelial cancer. Stated time point: peripheral blood 6 weeks after treatment start. The method was immunoSEQ multiplex PCR; TCRdb's version includes in-frame clones alone and lacks a portion of them. Here the sample spans 24,000 or so clones, approximately 86% being singletons. The sample in question was PBMCs, obtained around atezolizumab (anti-PD-L1) treatment. Receptor source: a man between 65 and 79 years old with urothelial cancer.

J is TRBJ2-7 and V is TRBV5-6; 7 nucleotides align to TRBD1. The trim removed 1 base at V and 6 bases at J, leaving 10 bases unmatched. CDR3 length equals 15 residues. Germline lookup yields CDR1 SGHDT and CDR2 YYEEEE. CDR3 residues: CASSLITGVALEQYF. The CDR3 bases are TGTGCCAGCAGCTTGATAACAGGGGTGGCACTCGAGCAGTACTTC.

The chain has TRBV27 and TRBJ1-5; D might be TRBD1 (6 bases). Germline CDR1 and CDR2: MNHEY and SMNVEV (reference sequence). V gave up 4 bases and J gave up 4 bases, with 8 bases separating them. The CDR3 runs to 13 residues. The CDR3 protein is CASSYRENQPQHF. The CDR3 DNA follows: TGTGCCAGCAGTTACAGGGAGAATCAGCCCCAGCATTTT.

This clone is a singleton in its sample. V and J are TRBV11-1 and TRBJ2-7; no reliable D call. Germline V lookup: CDR1 SGHAT, CDR2 FQDESV (reference sequence). CDR3 length: 12 amino acids. Trimming took off 5 bases at V and 6 bases at J, with 11 bases between the two ends. The CDR3 DNA is TGTGCCAGCAGCCGAGGCAGCGTCGAGCAGTACTTC. Translated: CASSRGSVEQYF.

The chain has TRBV20-1 and TRBJ1-2; D perhaps matches TRBD1 (5 bases). The germline CDR1 and CDR2 sequences are DFQATT and SNEGSKA (reference sequence). The CDR3 contains 11 residues. The V gene lost 3 bases and the J gene lost 4 bases, with 6 bases spanning the gap. CDR3 protein: CSARGGYGYTF. In DNA, the CDR3 is TGCAGTGCTAGGGGGGGCTATGGCTACACCTTC.

V and J are TRBV6-1 and TRBJ2-7; 7 bases map to TRBD1. The germline V gene encodes CDR1 MNHNS and CDR2 SASEGT. The CDR3 sequence is 13 residues long. V was pared by 11 bases and J by 5 bases, with 12 bases of the junction left unmatched. CDR3 loop: CALRRTGENEQYF. CDR3 DNA: TGTGCCCTTCGCAGGACAGGAGAAAACGAGCAGTACTTC.

The chain recombines TRBV7-6 with TRBJ1-5; 7 nucleotides line up with TRBD1. Germline V gives CDR1 SGHVS, CDR2 FNYEAQ. There are 15 residues in the CDR3. After removal of 6 bases from V and 4 bases from J, the junction contained 9 bases not matched to a gene. The DNA of the CDR3 is TGTGCCAGCAGTATAGGGACAGCTAGAAATCAGCCCCAGCATTTT. As protein: CASSIGTARNQPQHF.

The V call is TRBV5-1, the J call TRBJ1-2, with 8 bases identical to TRBD1. Germline CDR1 SGHRS, CDR2 YFSETQ. V was pared by 10 bases and J by 3 bases, with 8 bases of the junction left unmatched. The length of the CDR3 is 13 residues. The CDR3 region is CASQGVRDYGYTF. The CDR3 DNA is TGCGCCTCACAGGGGGTCCGCGACTATGGCTACACCTTC.

The chain is built from TRBV18 and TRBJ1-4, with D uncertain. V was cut by 0 bases and J by 8 bases, with 10 bases left in between. CDR1 and CDR2 from the germline V gene are KGHSH and LQKENI. The CDR3 spans 14 residues. The CDR3 nucleotides read TGTGCCAGCTCACCACCGAGGCGGTCCGAAAAACTGTTTTTT. As protein: CASSPPRRSEKLFF. The complete variable domain, with remaining parts taken from reference TRBV18 and TRBJ1-4, reads NAGVMQNPRHLVRRRGQEARLRCSPMKGHSHVYWYRQLPEEGLKFMVYLQKENIIDESGMPKERFSAEFPKEGPSILRIQQVVRGDSAAYFCASSPPRRSEKLFFGSGTQLSVL.

The sample holds a few counts of this clone. The chain uses TRBV13 and TRBJ2-5; D is possibly TRBD1 (5 bases). Germline CDR1 PRHDT, CDR2 FYEKMQ (reference sequence). The CDR3 loop spans 17 amino acids. Trimming shortened V by 1 base and J by 4 bases, and 19 bases separated the two germline ends. The CDR3 is CASSLEGLAGWGETQYF. The CDR3 DNA follows: TGTGCCAGCAGCTTAGAAGGTTTGGCAGGGTGGGGAGAGACCCAGTACTTC.

This clone was seen once. The chain joins TRBV5-1 to TRBJ2-2; 9 positions agree with TRBD2. Germline V gene lookup returns CDR1 SGHRS and CDR2 YFSETQ. This CDR3 is 16 amino acids long. The trim removed 0 bases at V and 3 bases at J, leaving 3 bases unmatched. CDR3 coding DNA: TGCGCCAGCAGCTTGGGGGCTAGCGGGGACACCGGGGAGCTGTTTTTT. It codes for CASSLGASGDTGELFF.

DNA for the CDR3: TGTGCCAGCAGCCAGGGCTTTTACGAGCAGTACTTC. Its protein is CASSQGFYEQYF. The gene calls are TRBV14 and TRBJ2-7; D ambiguous. V was cut by 3 bases and J by 4 bases, with 7 bases left in between. CDR3 size: 12 residues. Germline V CDR1 and CDR2: SGHDN, FVKESK. Using reference TRBV14 and TRBJ2-7 for the parts outside the CDR3, the full variable domain is EAGVTQFPSHSVIEKGQTVTLRCDPISGHDNLYWYRRVMGKEIKFLLHFVKESKQDESGMPNNRFLAERTGGTYSTLKVQPAELEDSGVYFCASSQGFYEQYFGPGTRLTVT.

This clone has only one observation. The rearrangement uses TRBV6-5 and TRBJ1-2, with 7 bases fitting TRBD1. Trimming at V came to 2 bases and at J to 0 bases, leaving 6 bases not matched to a gene. CDR1 MNHEY and CDR2 SVGAGI come from the germline V gene. The CDR3 runs 16 residues. The CDR3 DNA sequence: TGTGCCAGCAGTTACACCCGGGACAGCACTAACTATGGCTACACCTTC. Amino acids: CASSYTRDSTNYGYTF.

The rearrangement uses TRBV4-3 and TRBJ1-5; D gene uncertain. The V gene's germline CDR1 is LGHNA and CDR2 YSLEER. This CDR3 region has 14 residues. The V gene lost 0 bases and the J gene lost 7 bases, with 10 bases spanning the gap. The CDR3: CASSQDPASQPQHF. The CDR3 region has the DNA TGCGCCAGCAGCCAAGATCCCGCTAGCCAGCCCCAGCATTTT.

This clone was found once. This chain joins TRBV5-1 and TRBJ2-1; 9 nucleotides align to TRBD1. V lost 0 bases, J lost 7 bases, and 5 bases stayed unmatched. Per the germline V gene, CDR1 is SGHRS and CDR2 is YFSETQ. This CDR3 is built from 15 residues. The CDR3 protein is CASSLAIGTGNEQFF. DNA of the CDR3: TGCGCCAGCAGCTTGGCCATCGGGACAGGGAATGAGCAGTTCTTC.

The chain joins TRBV7-2 to TRBJ1-1; TRBD1 is a possible D gene (6 bases). Trimming removed 5 bases at V and 0 bases at J, with 16 bases between. CDR1 SGHTA and CDR2 FQGNSA come from the germline V gene. CDR3 length: 16 residues. The chain's CDR3 is CASSPSLGQLNTEAFF. The CDR3 bases are TGTGCCAGCAGCCCAAGCCTTGGACAGTTGAACACTGAAGCTTTCTTT.

The rearrangement joins TRBV7-2 to TRBJ2-1; TRBD2 might be the D (5 bases). The CDR3 consists of 14 residues. The ends were cut back, 5 bases at V and 5 bases at J, with 13 bases in the middle. Germline V gene sequence: CDR1 SGHTA, CDR2 FQGNSA. CDR3 sequence: CASSPARGNNEQFF. CDR3 in DNA: TGTGCCAGCAGCCCGGCTAGAGGGAACAATGAGCAGTTCTTC.

The genes are TRBV21-1 and TRBJ2-7; the D segment call TRBD2 is taken from the table without a DNA check. TRBV21-1 is assigned pseudogene status. This CDR3 contains 15 residues. CDR3 DNA: TGTGCCAGCAGCAAAGTATCGGGAGGGCCTCACGAGCAGTACTTC. It translates to CASSKVSGGPHEQYF.

The V call is TRBV28, the J call TRBJ1-3; TRBD1 agrees at 8 bases. Losses at the gene ends were 6 bases for V and 1 base for J; bases not matched to a gene: 2. The CDR3 length is 14 residues. Germline loops: CDR1 MDHEN, CDR2 SYDVKM. The CDR3 DNA is TGTGCCAGCAGACAGGGGGGGTCTGGAAACACCATATATTTT. Its translation is CASRQGGSGNTIYF.

Here the CDR3 reads CASSLLQGSYGYTF. As DNA, the CDR3 is TGTGCCAGCAGCTTACTTCAGGGGAGCTATGGCTACACCTTC. The chain uses TRBV7-8 and TRBJ1-2, with a possible D match to TRBD1 (6 bases). This CDR3 comprises 14 residues. The V gene's germline CDR1 is SGHVS and CDR2 FQNEAQ. Trimming pared 2 bases from V and 4 bases from J, leaving 11 bases between.

The DNA of the CDR3 is TGTGCCAGCAGCTTCGGGGAGGTTCTAAGCACAGATACGCAGTATTTT. It is translated as CASSFGEVLSTDTQYF. V is TRBV11-2 and J is TRBJ2-3, with a possible D match to TRBD2 (6 bases). The V and J ends lost 3 bases and 0 bases respectively, with 13 bases between them. Germline V gives CDR1 SGHAT, CDR2 FQNNGV. This CDR3 has 16 residues.